This T cell receptor (beta chain) was captured in a study of OX40 agonist ivuxolimab in advanced cancers. Across the whole study: Past anti-PD-1, anti-PD-L1 or anti-CTLA-4 therapy was accepted, and roughly 40% had received some.

The sample holds one count of this clone. Its specificity is unknown. Method: immunoSEQ multiplex PCR; TCRdb's copy keeps in-frame clones and lacks some. The sample lists 100,000 to 120,000 clones; approximately 90% were seen once. Study-wide findings and caveats: Expanded clones tended on average to be more numerous among CD8+ T cells than CD4+.

This TCR was recovered from an adult with an advanced solid tumor such as melanoma, head and neck, liver or kidney cancer. Specimen: CD4+ or CD8+ T cells sorted from blood, collected in a trial of the OX40 agonist ivuxolimab.

The CDR3 bases are TGTGCCAGCAGCTTACCGACTAGCGGGGGTACAGATACGCAGTATTTT. Translation: CASSLPTSGGTDTQYF. The chain combines TRBV7-2 with TRBJ2-3; the match to TRBD2 covers 12 bases. The CDR3 is made up of 16 amino acids. V lost 2 bases to trimming and J lost 3 bases; unmatched junction nucleotides: 3. From germline, CDR1 is SGHTA and CDR2 FQGNSA.